The 28 T cell receptor beta chains given below trace back to one sample, sequenced in a study of T cells in Graves' hyperthyroidism and ophthalmopathy. RNA transcripts were the template for amplifying TCR beta CDR3 regions. The HTBI set primed first-round TCR CDR3 RT-PCR. TCRdb recomputed calls from the multiplex PCR reads with MiXCR, one row per CDR3 protein. The repertoire holds 500,000 to 750,000 distinct CDR3 sequences, with approximately 44% as singletons. Source material: peripheral blood or thyroid tissue (not recorded which). Receptor source: a woman aged 18-29 years with Graves' hyperthyroidism.

This chain connects TRBV29-1 to TRBJ1-2; perhaps TRBD1 as D (6 bases). Trimming stripped 3 bases from V and 8 bases from J, with 13 bases between. This CDR3 spans 12 amino acids. Germline loops: CDR1 SQVTM, CDR2 ANQGSEA. Here the CDR3 reads CSVDGGPAGYTF. The CDR3 DNA reads TGCAGCGTTGACGGGGGGCCCGCCGGCTACACCTTC.

This clonotype was counted many times. V usage is TRBV29-1 and J usage is TRBJ2-7; a weak D match, TRBD2 (7 bases). This CDR3 is built from 14 residues. Germline values: CDR1 SQVTM, CDR2 ANQGSEA. V shed 6 bases and J shed 1 base, with 16 bases lying between them. The CDR3 nucleotides are TGCAGCGTGGAGGGGGGGCGTTCATCCTACGAGCAGTACTTC. Translating gives CSVEGGRSSYEQYF.

V and J are TRBV7-9 and TRBJ1-5; TRBD1 matches 7 bases. Germline V gene sequence: CDR1 SEHNR, CDR2 FQNEAQ (reference sequence). The CDR3 is made up of 14 amino acids. V shed 6 bases and J 0 bases; nucleotides not matched to a gene: 2. The CDR3 DNA reads TGTGCCAGCAGTGCAGGGGGTAGCAATCAGCCCCAGCATTTT. Translated, it gives CASSAGGSNQPQHF. The whole variable domain, remainder taken from reference TRBV7-9 and TRBJ1-5, is DTGVSQNPRHKITKRGQNVTFRCDPISEHNRLYWYRQTLGQGPEFLTYFQNEAQLEKSRLLSDRFSAERPKGSFSTLEIQRTEQGDSAMYLCASSAGGSNQPQHFGDGTRLSIL.

CDR3 nucleotide sequence: TGTGCCAGCAGCGTAGATCAGCGGGGACGAATAACCTTC. Translation gives CASSVDQRGRITF. This sequence joins TRBV9 and TRBJ1-2; D is perhaps TRBD1 (5 bases). The germline gives CDR1 SGDLS, CDR2 YYNGEE. With 0 bases removed from V and 14 bases from J, the gap between germline ends came to 17 bases. The CDR3 loop spans 13 amino acids.

The chain combines TRBV10-3 with TRBJ2-5; 11 bases are shared with TRBD2. The J call is doubtful: the DNA matches TRBJ2-1 better. This CDR3 has 17 residues. Germline lookup yields CDR1 ENHRY and CDR2 SYGVKD. This CDR3 is CAISESEGSGRAREQFF. CDR3 DNA: TGTGCCATCAGTGAGTCCGAGGGTAGCGGGAGGGCCAGGGAGCAGTTCTTC.

V usage is TRBV27 and J usage is TRBJ2-7; no reliable D call. This CDR3 is built from 15 residues. Germline V gives CDR1 MNHEY, CDR2 SMNVEV (reference sequence). The V and J ends lost 7 bases and 0 bases respectively, with 16 bases between them. The CDR3 region is CASTSLNRISYEQYF. The CDR3, as DNA: TGTGCCAGCACCTCCTTGAACCGGATCTCCTACGAGCAGTACTTC.

Ten or more counts support this clonotype. The chain has TRBV5-1 and TRBJ1-6; D ambiguous. The CDR3 loop spans 15 amino acids. Germline CDR1 reads SGHRS; CDR2 reads YFSETQ. Trimming cost V 4 bases and J 5 bases, with 13 bases left between them. This CDR3 is CASSPEGAHNSPLHF. CDR3 nucleotide sequence: TGCGCCAGCAGCCCGGAGGGCGCTCATAATTCACCCCTCCACTTT.

The J gene is TRBJ1-3, the V gene TRBV12-5; 8 bases match TRBD1. The CDR3 totals 15 residues. Germline assignment: CDR1 LGHNT and CDR2 FRNRAP. V dropped 5 bases and J dropped 2; count of bases not matched to a gene: 5. CDR3: CASGLTGATGNTIYF. The CDR3 DNA sequence: TGTGCTAGTGGTCTGACAGGGGCCACTGGAAACACCATATATTTT.

The sample holds one count of this clonotype. At one end the junction does not follow the germline gene, possibly because of a read error. V is TRBV7-2 and J is TRBJ2-7; 7 positions agree with TRBD1. The CDR3 runs 14 residues. Germline V gene lookup returns CDR1 SGHTA and CDR2 FQGNSA. CDR3 sequence: CASSFKGGESELYF. The CDR3 DNA reads as TGTGCCAGCAGCTTCAAAGGGGGCGAATCCGAGCTGTACTTC.

This clonotype has more than one count but fewer than ten. Without the conserved terminal phenylalanine or tryptophan, this CDR3 likely stems from a read error. The DNA is omitted, as the CDR3 cannot be located on it reliably, and the CDR3 follows TCRdb's listing. The chain has TRBV7-8 and TRBJ1-4; TRBD1 is the table's D call, not checked against the DNA. Germline CDR1 SGHVS, CDR2 FQNEAQ. 9 amino acids form the CDR3, both terminal residues included. This CDR3 is CASSLADTG.

This clonotype has a count of ten or more. The chain links TRBV20-1 to TRBJ2-5; 8 bases are shared with TRBD1. The V gene's germline CDR1 is DFQATT and CDR2 SNEGSKA (reference sequence). The CDR3 has 12 amino acids. J lost 5 bases, V lost 1 base, and 0 bases had no gene match. The CDR3 reads CSARGDRETQYF. The CDR3 DNA is TGCAGTGCTAGAGGGGACAGGGAGACCCAGTACTTC.

The chain uses TRBV7-9 and TRBJ2-2, with D uncertain. Germline assignment: CDR1 SEHNR and CDR2 FQNEAQ (reference sequence). CDR3 length: 11 amino acids. The V and J ends lost 1 base and 9 bases respectively, with 3 bases between them. The CDR3 coding sequence is TGTGCCAGCAGCTTAGGGCGGGAGCTGTTTTTT. As protein: CASSLGRELFF.

The chain recombines TRBV20-1 with TRBJ2-7; 10 bases are shared with TRBD1. The CDR3 is made up of 15 amino acids. The trim removed 0 bases at V and 2 bases at J, leaving 4 bases unmatched. Germline CDR1 is DFQATT and CDR2 is SNEGSKA (reference sequence). The CDR3 sequence: CSAREVTGGTYEQYF. DNA for the CDR3: TGCAGTGCTAGAGAGGTGACAGGGGGCACCTACGAGCAGTACTTC.

This clonotype appeared many times. The chain has TRBV15 and TRBJ2-3, with a tentative D call TRBD2 (5 bases). CDR1 LNHNV and CDR2 YYDKDF come from the germline V gene (reference sequence). The V gene lost 4 bases and the J gene lost 2 bases, with 13 bases spanning the gap. The CDR3 is 15 residues long. The CDR3 reads CATSKQGSATDTQYF. The CDR3 nucleotides are TGTGCCACCAGCAAGCAAGGTAGCGCCACAGATACGCAGTATTTT.

At least ten counts were recorded for this clonotype. The chain links TRBV5-1 to TRBJ2-5; 10 bases line up with TRBD2. This CDR3 is 16 amino acids long. Germline assignment: CDR1 SGHRS and CDR2 YFSETQ. J was trimmed by 1 base and V by 1 base; bases with no gene match: 4. CDR3 coding DNA: TGCGCCAGCAGCTTGTTACTAGCGGGGTCCCAAGAGACCCAGTACTTC. Its protein product is CASSLLLAGSQETQYF.

J is TRBJ1-2 and V is TRBV24-1; D unresolved. V was cut by 9 bases and J by 3 bases, with 19 bases left in between. CDR3 length: 15 amino acids. Germline-derived CDR1 and CDR2 are KGHDR and SFDVKD. The CDR3 is CATGLARAGDYGYTF. The CDR3 coding sequence is TGTGCCACCGGGCTAGCGAGGGCCGGGGACTATGGCTACACCTTC.

The sample holds many counts of this clonotype. The genes are TRBV7-6 and TRBJ1-4; 8 bases agree with TRBD1. The CDR3 length is 15 residues. Trimming cost V 5 bases and J 5 bases; bases outside gene matches: 7. Per germline, CDR1 SGHVS and CDR2 FNYEAQ. The CDR3 DNA reads TGTGCCAGCAGCCTGGACAGGGCATTCAATGAAAAACTGTTTTTT. It translates to CASSLDRAFNEKLFF. Full variable domain (rest looked up from reference TRBV7-6 and TRBJ1-4): GAGVSQSPRYKVTKRGQDVALRCDPISGHVSLYWYRQALGQGPEFLTYFNYEAQQDKSGLPNDRFSAERPEGSISTLTIQRTEQRDSAMYRCASSLDRAFNEKLFFGSGTQLSVL.

The chain has TRBV29-1 and TRBJ2-3, with a weak D call TRBD2 (6 bases). The length of the CDR3 is 15 residues. Germline lookup yields CDR1 SQVTM and CDR2 ANQGSEA. V was shortened by 2 bases and J by 0 bases, with 12 bases between the two germline ends. CDR3 in amino acids: CSVEWASESTDTQYF. Here the CDR3 DNA reads TGCAGCGTTGAATGGGCTAGCGAGAGCACAGATACGCAGTATTTT.

This clonotype was counted a few times. This sequence joins TRBV2 and TRBJ1-5; maybe TRBD1 (5 bases). Trimming removed 7 bases at V and 0 bases at J, with 13 bases between. The CDR3 sequence is 15 residues long. Per the germline V gene, CDR1 is SNHLY and CDR2 is FYNNEI. CDR3: CASTPGTYSNQPQHF. The CDR3 region has the DNA TGTGCCAGCACGCCAGGGACCTATAGCAATCAGCCCCAGCATTTT.

This clonotype was seen ten or more times. The CDR3 loop reads CASSQPGLAADNERDQYF. The DNA of the CDR3 is TGTGCCAGCAGCCAACCGGGACTAGCGGCCGATAACGAAAGAGACCAGTACTTC. This chain links TRBV13 with TRBJ2-5, with 11 bases matching TRBD2. Germline-derived CDR1 and CDR2 are PRHDT and FYEKMQ (reference sequence). V was clipped by 5 bases and J by 10 bases; unmatched bases: 21. The CDR3 totals 18 residues.

This clonotype was seen a few times. The chain links TRBV7-2 to TRBJ2-2; 8 bases line up with TRBD1. There are 15 residues in the CDR3. Germline loops: CDR1 SGHTA, CDR2 FQGNSA. The junction had 9 bases not matched to a gene; V was cut back by 6 bases and J by 6 bases. This chain's CDR3 is CASRKDRVTPGELFF. CDR3 bases: TGTGCCAGCAGGAAGGACAGGGTAACGCCCGGGGAGCTGTTTTTT. Based on the CDR3 plus reference TRBV7-2 and TRBJ2-2, the full variable domain is GAGVSQSPSNKVTEKGKDVELRCDPISGHTALYWYRQSLGQGLEFLIYFQGNSAPDKSGLPSDRFSAERTGGSVSTLTIQRTQQEDSAVYLCASRKDRVTPGELFFGEGSRLTVL.

This clonotype was seen repeatedly, ten times or more. V and J are TRBV28 and TRBJ1-5; D uncertain. CDR3 length: 12 residues. From germline, CDR1 is MDHEN and CDR2 SYDVKM. V was pared by 6 bases and J by 5 bases, with 8 bases between. The CDR3: CASRAGHQPQHF. As DNA, the CDR3 is TGTGCCAGCAGGGCAGGTCATCAGCCCCAGCATTTT.

This clonotype came up many times. The rearrangement joins TRBV27 to TRBJ2-7; 8 bases are a match to TRBD2. The CDR3 spans 14 residues. Germline loops: CDR1 MNHEY, CDR2 SMNVEV (reference sequence). Losses at the gene ends were 5 bases for V and 5 bases for J; bases not matched to a gene: 8. The CDR3 loop reads CASSPEREWNEQYF. Written as DNA, the CDR3 is TGTGCCAGCAGTCCGGAGCGGGAGTGGAACGAGCAGTACTTC.

This clonotype is a singleton in its sample. V gene TRBV29-1 combines with J gene TRBJ1-2; TRBD1 matches at 9 bases. CDR3 size: 16 residues. The V segment lost 2 bases and the J segment 1 base; nucleotides outside the gene matches: 8. Germline CDR1 reads SQVTM; CDR2 reads ANQGSEA. CDR3 loop: CSVELRDRALNYGYTF. The CDR3 DNA is TGCAGCGTTGAACTCCGGGACAGGGCGCTTAACTATGGCTACACCTTC. The variable domain in full, with the rest retrieved from reference TRBV29-1 and TRBJ1-2, is SAVISQKPSRDICQRGTSLTIQCQVDSQVTMMFWYRQQPGQSLTLIATANQGSEATYESGFVIDKFPISRPNLTFSTLTVSNMSPEDSSIYLCSVELRDRALNYGYTFGSGTRLTVV.

On this clonotype itself: A read error is likely, as this CDR3 ends without the conserved phenylalanine or tryptophan. This chain connects TRBV7-2 to TRBJ1-2; 11 positions agree with TRBD1. The CDR3 covers 14 residues. Trimming removed 10 bases from V and 4 bases from J; junction bases left unmatched: 8. Germline V gives CDR1 SGHTA, CDR2 FQGNSA. CDR3 amino acids: CATADRGRFYGYTL. As DNA, the CDR3 is TGTGCCACCGCGGACAGGGGGCGCTTCTATGGCTACACCCTC.

A few counts support this clonotype. The CDR3 sequence: CAWSVGPHPFF. CDR3 nucleotide sequence: TGTGCCTGGAGTGTAGGCCCGCACCCGTTTTTT. The chain has TRBV30 and TRBJ2-2, with D unresolved. The CDR3 consists of 11 residues. With 0 bases removed from V and 16 bases from J, the gap between germline ends came to 12 bases. Per the germline V gene, CDR1 is GTSNPN and CDR2 is SVGIG (reference sequence).

The chain recombines TRBV29-1 with TRBJ2-7; 7 bases agree with TRBD1. The germline V gene has CDR1 SQVTM and CDR2 ANQGSEA. This CDR3 has 11 residues. The trim removed 8 bases at V and 4 bases at J, leaving 5 bases unmatched. CDR3 loop: CSQLQGYEQYF. The DNA for the CDR3 is TGCAGCCAGCTACAGGGGTACGAGCAGTACTTC.

Remarks on this clonotype: Possible read error: a much larger clone is one base away. CDR3: CASSLLAEEAQYF. In DNA form, the CDR3 reads TGTGCCAGCAGCCTGCTAGCGGAAGAGGCCCAGTACTTC. This chain connects TRBV25-1 to TRBJ2-5; TRBD2 agrees at 7 bases. Germline CDR1 is MGHDK and CDR2 is SYGVNS. The CDR3 is 13 residues long. The full variable domain, rest sourced from reference TRBV25-1 and TRBJ2-5, is EADIYQTPRYLVIGTGKKITLECSQTMGHDKMYWYQQDPGMELHLIHYSYGVNSTEKGDLSSESTVSRIRTEHFPLTLESARPSHTSQYLCASSLLAEEAQYFGPGTRLLVL.